A selection of T cell receptor beta chains follows, all from one sample in a study of blood T cell repertoires in COVID-19. Repertoires were generated with immunoSEQ multiplex PCR, while TCRdb's copy carries only in-frame clones and drops some. The table has hundreds of thousands of clones, 80% to 90% seen once; the top ten hold around 6%. Sequencing was done on a sample of peripheral blood. The origin of the receptors is a woman between 45 and 60 years old with COVID-19, enrolled during active disease. Each CDR3 is given with its conserved first and last residue. A D gene is named only where the DNA matches it firmly. Expanded clones are given a class, and other clones once, few, many or no size at all.

CDR3 length	V gene	D gene	clone size	J gene	CDR3 protein	CDR3 DNA
15	TRBV5-1	-	-	TRBJ1-6	CASSSPQGGGSPLHF	TGCGCCAGCAGCTCACCTCAGGGAGGAGGCTCACCCCTCCACTTT
14	TRBV5-1	TRBD1	-	TRBJ1-1	CASSIGTANTEAFF	TGCGCCAGCAGCATCGGGACAGCAAACACTGAAGCTTTCTTT
15	TRBV19	-	-	TRBJ1-1	CASTPLPGQNTEAFF	TGTGCCAGTACCCCGTTACCGGGACAGAACACTGAAGCTTTCTTT
15	TRBV6-5	TRBD1	-	TRBJ1-1	CASSPRQGVNTEAFF	TGTGCCAGCAGTCCACGACAGGGTGTGAACACTGAAGCTTTCTTT
17	TRBV19	TRBD2	once	TRBJ2-1	CASFKGASGSSYNEQFF	TGTGCCAGTTTCAAGGGGGCTAGCGGGAGCTCCTACAATGAGCAGTTCTTC
14	TRBV5-1	-	few	TRBJ1-1	CASRTQVSNTEAFF	TGCGCCAGTAGAACACAGGTTTCGAACACTGAAGCTTTCTTT
14	TRBV7-6	-	-	TRBJ2-7	CASSPWDKDYEQYF	TGTGCCAGCAGCCCATGGGACAAAGACTACGAGCAGTACTTC
15	TRBV11-2	TRBD2	-	TRBJ2-1	CASSYLAGGVNEQFF	TGTGCCAGCAGCTATTTAGCGGGAGGAGTGAATGAGCAGTTCTTC
14	TRBV28	-	-	TRBJ1-2	CASTLGGLTMGYTF	TGTGCCAGCACTCTTGGAGGGCTCACTATGGGCTACACCTTC
13	TRBV29-1	TRBD1	-	TRBJ1-1	CSVATGGDTEAFF	TGCAGCGTAGCTACAGGGGGTGACACTGAAGCTTTCTTT
16	TRBV2	-	few	TRBJ2-1	CASSELSGEPPHEQFF	TGTGCCAGCAGTGAACTCTCGGGGGAGCCCCCCCATGAGCAGTTCTTC
16	TRBV5-1	TRBD2	once	TRBJ2-3	CASSSRLAGVGDTQYF	TGCGCCAGCAGCTCCCGACTAGCGGGAGTTGGAGATACGCAGTATTTT
13	TRBV7-3	TRBD2	-	TRBJ2-5	CASSFGGSETQYF	TGTGCCAGCAGCTTCGGCGGGAGTGAGACCCAGTACTTC
15	TRBV2	-	-	TRBJ2-7	CASSLDVATTIEQYF	TGTGCCAGCTCACTCGACGTAGCGACTACAATCGAGCAGTACTTC
12	TRBV7-9	-	-	TRBJ1-2	CASSPPAQGYTF	TGTGCCAGCAGCCCCCCCGCGCAAGGCTACACCTTC
11	TRBV7-9	-	-	TRBJ2-1	CASSQANEQFF	TGTGCCAGCAGCCAAGCAAATGAGCAGTTCTTC
11	TRBV29-1	TRBD1	-	TRBJ1-1	CSGNRGPEAFF	TGCAGCGGAAACAGGGGACCCGAAGCTTTCTTT
17	TRBV5-4	TRBD1	-	TRBJ1-2	CASSPTGGGPTGYGYTF	TGTGCCAGCAGCCCCACGGGGGGGGGACCGACAGGGTATGGCTACACCTTC
16	TRBV6-5	TRBD1	-	TRBJ2-5	CASSYSTGQGSETQYF	TGTGCCAGCAGTTACTCGACGGGACAGGGGTCGGAGACCCAGTACTTC
16	TRBV27	TRBD2	-	TRBJ2-3	CASSLWVAGGPFRRYF	TGTGCCAGCAGTTTATGGGTAGCGGGAGGGCCTTTCAGGCGGTATTTT
14	TRBV5-4	TRBD2	-	TRBJ2-7	CASSLWASGDEQYF	TGTGCCAGCAGCTTGTGGGCTAGCGGGGACGAGCAGTACTTC
15	TRBV18	-	-	TRBJ1-1	CASSSAQGRYTEAFF	TGTGCCAGCTCATCTGCCCAGGGGCGATATACTGAAGCTTTCTTT
13	TRBV5-4	TRBD1	-	TRBJ1-2	CASSSDRFWDYTF	TGTGCCAGCAGCTCGGACAGGTTTTGGGACTACACCTTC
14	TRBV25-1	-	-	TRBJ1-4	CASSRVATNEKLFF	TGTGCCAGCAGTCGAGTTGCAACTAATGAAAAACTGTTTTTT
13	TRBV14	-	-	TRBJ2-7	CASSHQGWNEQYF	TGTGCCAGCAGCCATCAGGGGTGGAACGAGCAGTACTTC
12	TRBV29-1	-	-	TRBJ1-1	CSVAGYTIGAFF	TGCAGCGTTGCGGGGTATACTATCGGGGCTTTCTTT
13	TRBV18	TRBD1	-	TRBJ2-7	CASILQTGYEQYF	TGTGCCAGCATTCTACAGACAGGGTACGAGCAGTACTTC
13	TRBV6-6	TRBD1	-	TRBJ1-2	CASSTTGNYGYTF	TGTGCCAGCAGTACGACAGGGAACTATGGCTACACCTTC
10	TRBV11-3	-	once	TRBJ1-1	CASGAGEAFF	TGTGCCAGCGGGGCGGGGGAAGCTTTCTTT
17	TRBV14	-	-	TRBJ1-6	CASSQYESVYGGSPLHF	TGTGCCAGCAGCCAATACGAGTCAGTGTATGGCGGTTCACCCCTCCACTTT
15	TRBV5-1	-	-	TRBJ2-2	CASSFGTSITGELFF	TGCGCCAGCAGCTTTGGAACTAGCATTACCGGGGAGCTGTTTTTT
14	TRBV5-4	TRBD1	-	TRBJ2-7	CASSLGTGGEEQYF	TGTGCCAGCAGCTTGGGGACAGGGGGCGAGGAGCAGTACTTC
15	TRBV5-5	TRBD1	-	TRBJ1-2	CASSLADRGHGGYTF	TGTGCCAGCAGCTTGGCTGACAGGGGGCACGGTGGCTACACCTTC